What follows are 30 T cell receptor beta chains derived from one specimen sequenced in a study of blood T cell repertoires in COVID-19. The data were produced by immunoSEQ multiplex PCR, yet TCRdb's version contains in-frame clones alone and is incomplete. The data show some 120,000 clones, about 86% seen once. Sequencing used peripheral blood. The source is a woman aged 45-65 years with active or convalescent COVID-19.

The chain couples TRBV7-9 to TRBJ1-3; D gene ambiguous. V gave up 4 bases and J gave up 1 base, with 11 bases separating them. CDR1 and CDR2 (germline): SEHNR, FQNEAQ (reference sequence). The CDR3 covers 15 residues. This CDR3 is CASSSFQKSGNTIYF. In DNA, the CDR3 is TGTGCCAGCAGCTCGTTCCAGAAATCTGGAAACACCATATATTTT.

The chain joins TRBV28 to TRBJ2-7; 10 nucleotides agree with TRBD2. The CDR3 loop spans 17 amino acids. V was pared by 1 base and J by 5 bases, with 11 bases of the junction left unmatched. Per the germline V gene, CDR1 is MDHEN and CDR2 is SYDVKM. The CDR3 nucleotides are TGTGCCAGCAGTTTATTTGTAGCTAGCGGGAGTCGGAACGAGCAGTACTTC. Translated, it gives CASSLFVASGSRNEQYF.

The chain has TRBV6-5 and TRBJ1-6, with D possibly TRBD1 on 6 matching bases. Germline CDR1 reads MNHEY; CDR2 reads SVGAGI. This CDR3 has 15 residues. Trimming shortened V by 7 bases and J by 7 bases, and 17 bases separated the two germline ends. CDR3 sequence reads: CASIADSLPNSPLHF. CDR3 nucleotide sequence: TGTGCCAGCATCGCGGACAGCCTTCCCAATTCACCCCTCCACTTT.

The chain carries TRBV28 and TRBJ1-5, with 10 nucleotides matching TRBD1. The CDR3 has 18 amino acids. Germline CDR1 is MDHEN and CDR2 is SYDVKM. The ends lost 3 bases at V and 1 base at J; junction bases unmatched: 9. Here the CDR3 reads CASSFLVTGGYSNQPQHF. For the CDR3, the DNA is TGTGCCAGCAGTTTTCTTGTGACAGGGGGCTACAGCAATCAGCCCCAGCATTTT.

The chain joins TRBV6-5 to TRBJ1-1; D unclear. The CDR3 has 15 residues. Per the germline V gene, CDR1 is MNHEY and CDR2 is SVGAGI. Trimming left V 8 bases short and J 0 bases short, with 16 bases between. As DNA, the CDR3 is TGTGCCAGCCGCGGGCAGGCGTATATGAACACTGAAGCTTTCTTT. Its protein product is CASRGQAYMNTEAFF.

This clone was seen a single time. The CDR3 DNA reads TGTGCCAGCAGCCTAGGGGGCGGCTACGAGCAGTACTTC. Its protein is CASSLGGGYEQYF. The genes are TRBV11-2 and TRBJ2-7, with TRBD1 matching 7 bases. This CDR3 region has 13 residues. The V gene end was trimmed by 5 bases and the J gene end by 3 bases; junction bases not matched to a gene: 4. Germline CDR1 is SGHAT and CDR2 is FQNNGV.

V and J are TRBV7-9 and TRBJ2-5, with D uncertain. Germline V CDR1 and CDR2: SEHNR, FQNEAQ (reference sequence). The CDR3 runs to 12 residues. V was pared by 6 bases and J by 5 bases, with 10 bases between. The CDR3 coding sequence is TGTGCCAGCAGTTTGAGCGCGGAGACCCAGTACTTC. Amino acids: CASSLSAETQYF.

In its sample, this clone was seen a few times. CDR3 DNA: TGCGCCAGCAGCCGGATAGCGGAGCCGGGGAATGAGCAGTTCTTC. This gives the protein CASSRIAEPGNEQFF. This chain connects TRBV4-1 to TRBJ2-1; D might be TRBD2 (6 bases). V gave up 4 bases and J gave up 7 bases, with 17 bases separating them. The germline CDR1 and CDR2 sequences are MGHRA and YSYEKL. This CDR3 region has 15 residues.

The rearrangement uses TRBV7-2 and TRBJ2-5; 11 nucleotides line up with TRBD2. This CDR3 region has 13 residues. Germline trimming cut 7 bases from V and 9 bases from J; bases unmatched to any gene: 7. Per germline, CDR1 SGHTA and CDR2 FQGNSA. In DNA, the CDR3 is TGTGCCAGCACAATCCCGGGACTAGCGGCCCAGTACTTC. Its translation is CASTIPGLAAQYF.

The V and J genes are TRBV6-2 or TRBV6-3 and TRBJ2-1, with TRBD2 matching 10 bases. Germline V gives CDR1 MNHEY, CDR2 SVGEGT. This CDR3 comprises 19 residues. V dropped 2 bases and J dropped 4; count of bases not matched to a gene: 14. DNA of the CDR3: TGTGCCAGCAGTTACCATGGCCTAGCGGGAGTTCCTGGGTACAATGAGCAGTTCTTC. This gives the protein CASSYHGLAGVPGYNEQFF.

The V call is TRBV30, the J call TRBJ2-7, with TRBD2 as a possible D gene (5 bases). The CDR3 loop spans 14 amino acids. Trimming cost V 4 bases and J 0 bases, with 13 bases left between them. Germline values: CDR1 GTSNPN, CDR2 SVGIG (reference sequence). The CDR3 bases are TGTGCCTGGATCCCCTTCGCGGGCTCCTACGAGCAGTACTTC. As protein: CAWIPFAGSYEQYF.

The V gene is TRBV4-2, the J gene TRBJ2-1; 7 nucleotides line up with TRBD2. Per germline, CDR1 LGHNA and CDR2 YNFKEQ. Trimming at V came to 0 bases and at J to 5 bases, leaving 7 bases not matched to a gene. The CDR3 has 16 residues. The CDR3 DNA follows: TGTGCCAGCAGCCAAGACCCCGGACTAGGCAACAATGAGCAGTTCTTC. Amino acid sequence: CASSQDPGLGNNEQFF.

J is TRBJ2-5 and V is TRBV24-1; 11 bases agree with TRBD2. The CDR3 consists of 17 residues. The V gene's germline CDR1 is KGHDR and CDR2 SFDVKD. After removal of 0 bases from V and 5 bases from J, the junction contained 7 bases not matched to a gene. This CDR3 is CATSDLLSGRVGETQYF. Written as DNA, the CDR3 is TGTGCCACCAGTGATTTGCTTAGCGGGAGGGTCGGGGAGACCCAGTACTTC.

This chain joins TRBV9 and TRBJ2-5, with 14 bases identical to TRBD2. Germline V lookup: CDR1 SGDLS, CDR2 YYNGEE. With 3 bases clipped from V and 5 bases from J, the junction kept 6 bases outside the gene matches. The CDR3 is 16 residues long. The CDR3 here is CASSATSGRAGETQYF. DNA of the CDR3: TGTGCCAGCAGCGCGACTAGCGGGAGGGCCGGGGAGACCCAGTACTTC.

This chain uses TRBV18 with TRBJ1-2; no clear D gene. Looked up from germline, CDR1 is KGHSH and CDR2 is LQKENI. Trimming shortened V by 4 bases and J by 8 bases, and 17 bases separated the two germline ends. This CDR3 region has 14 residues. The CDR3 loop is CASSQLSVLGGYTF. The CDR3 bases are TGTGCCAGCTCACAGCTCTCGGTTTTGGGCGGCTACACCTTC.

The V call is TRBV7-2, the J call TRBJ1-3; D gene ambiguous. Trimming pared 8 bases from V and 0 bases from J, leaving 11 bases between. CDR1 and CDR2 from the germline V gene are SGHTA and FQGNSA. This CDR3 region has 14 residues. CDR3 nucleotides: TGTGCCAGCGGGGAGCTGCGCTCTGGAAACACCATATATTTT. Amino acid sequence: CASGELRSGNTIYF.

As regards this clone: The DNA is omitted, as the CDR3 cannot be located on it reliably, and the CDR3 follows TCRdb's listing. The J gene is TRBJ2-1, the V gene TRBV9; TRBD2 is the table's D call and was not checked against the DNA. From its first to its last residue, the CDR3 has 13 amino acids. Germline CDR1 is SGDLS and CDR2 is YYNGEE. The CDR3 protein is CASSVGSGTRKFF.

The chain recombines TRBV10-3 with TRBJ1-3, with 11 positions matching TRBD1. The germline gives CDR1 ENHRY, CDR2 SYGVKD. Trimming cost V 9 bases and J 2 bases; bases outside gene matches: 3. This CDR3 spans 14 amino acids. For the CDR3, the DNA is TGTGCCATGGGACAGGGGGTCGCTGGAAACACCATATATTTT. Translated, it gives CAMGQGVAGNTIYF.

In this sample, this clone turned up a few times. This chain uses TRBV27 with TRBJ1-4, with 7 bases identical to TRBD1. The ends lost 8 bases at V and 8 bases at J; junction bases unmatched: 8. This CDR3 is built from 13 residues. Germline CDR1 reads MNHEY; CDR2 reads SMNVEV (reference sequence). The CDR3 spells CASVDRDQEKLFF. For the CDR3, the DNA is TGTGCCAGCGTTGACAGGGATCAAGAAAAACTGTTTTTT.

The rearrangement links TRBV5-5 to TRBJ1-3; the D is unclear. Per the germline V gene, CDR1 is SGHKS and CDR2 is YYEKEE (reference sequence). Trimming took off 4 bases at V and 1 base at J, with 12 bases between the two ends. The CDR3 sequence is 15 residues long. The CDR3 sequence: CASSLDILSGNTIYF. The DNA of the CDR3 is TGTGCCAGCAGCCTTGACATACTTTCTGGAAACACCATATATTTT.

The chain carries TRBV7-3 and TRBJ1-1; unclear D gene. Trimming took off 0 bases at V and 1 base at J, with 6 bases between the two ends. The CDR3 contains 14 residues. Per germline, CDR1 SGHTA and CDR2 FQGTGA. This chain's CDR3 is CASSLTRQNTEAFF. CDR3 nucleotide sequence: TGTGCCAGCAGCTTAACGAGACAGAACACTGAAGCTTTCTTT.

The chain combines TRBV28 with TRBJ2-7, with 10 positions matching TRBD2. From germline, CDR1 is MDHEN and CDR2 SYDVKM. This CDR3 is 12 amino acids long. After removal of 11 bases from V and 7 bases from J, the junction contained 8 bases not matched to a gene. The CDR3 region is CAGGLAAGEQYF. In nucleotides, the CDR3 is TGTGCCGGCGGACTAGCGGCGGGGGAGCAGTACTTC.

CDR3 sequence reads: CASSYREGGVQETQYF. CDR3 DNA: TGTGCCAGCAGTTACAGGGAGGGAGGGGTCCAAGAGACCCAGTACTTC. V gene TRBV6-2 or TRBV6-3 combines with J gene TRBJ2-5; TRBD2 aligns across 7 bases. This CDR3 has 16 residues. V shed 2 bases and J 1 base; nucleotides not matched to a gene: 7. Germline-derived CDR1 and CDR2 are MNHEY and SVGEGT.

The CDR3 DNA is TGTGCCATCAGGGCGGGAAATGAAAAACTGTTTTTT. This translates into CAIRAGNEKLFF. The V and J genes are TRBV10-3 and TRBJ1-4, with unresolved D. CDR3 length: 12 residues. The V end was cut by 6 bases, the J end by 5 bases, with 7 bases between. From germline, CDR1 is ENHRY and CDR2 SYGVKD.

The V and J genes are TRBV7-2 and TRBJ1-2, with D possibly TRBD1 on 5 matching bases. Germline V gene data show CDR1 as SGHTA and CDR2 as FQGNSA. The CDR3 totals 13 residues. Trimming shortened V by 5 bases and J by 2 bases, and 9 bases separated the two germline ends. CDR3 region: CASSLWGNYGYTF. The CDR3 DNA sequence: TGTGCCAGCAGCCTGTGGGGCAACTATGGCTACACCTTC. Variable domain in full (rest from reference TRBV7-2 and TRBJ1-2): GAGVSQSPSNKVTEKGKDVELRCDPISGHTALYWYRQSLGQGLEFLIYFQGNSAPDKSGLPSDRFSAERTGGSVSTLTIQRTQQEDSAVYLCASSLWGNYGYTFGSGTRLTVV.

The V gene is TRBV5-8, the J gene TRBJ1-1; D is perhaps TRBD1 (6 bases). This CDR3 is 15 amino acids long. V gave up 2 bases and J gave up 4 bases, with 15 bases separating them. Per germline, CDR1 SGHTS and CDR2 YDEGEE. CDR3 region: CASSFHTGHRTEAFF. Here the CDR3 DNA reads TGTGCCAGCAGCTTTCACACGGGACATCGCACTGAAGCTTTCTTT.

This clone was picked up one time. The chain uses TRBV18 and TRBJ1-2, with TRBD1 identical over 11 bases. The V gene end was trimmed by 6 bases and the J gene end by 4 bases; junction bases not matched to a gene: 7. This CDR3 region has 15 residues. Germline V gives CDR1 KGHSH, CDR2 LQKENI. The CDR3 DNA reads TGTGCCAGCTCCCAGGACAGGGGGCACCTCTATGGCTACACCTTC. It translates to CASSQDRGHLYGYTF.

The chain uses TRBV5-1 and TRBJ2-1; 9 nucleotides match TRBD1. The CDR3 is 15 residues long. CDR1 is SGHRS, CDR2 YFSETQ, per germline. Trimming removed 0 bases from V and 12 bases from J; junction bases left unmatched: 10. CDR3 residues: CASSLGRPDRGGQFF. For the CDR3, the DNA is TGCGCCAGCAGCTTGGGTCGCCCGGACAGGGGTGGGCAGTTCTTC.

This chain links TRBV6-2 or TRBV6-3 with TRBJ1-2; no reliable D call. The V gene lost 5 bases and the J gene lost 4 bases, with 8 bases spanning the gap. CDR1 and CDR2 from the germline V gene are MNHEY and SVGEGT. The CDR3 is 12 residues long. The CDR3 bases are TGTGCCAGCAGTAGCCAACTCTATGGCTACACCTTC. Protein product: CASSSQLYGYTF.

The chain joins TRBV21-1 to TRBJ1-5; no DNA check was done on the table's D call, TRBD1. TRBV21-1 is annotated as a pseudogene. The CDR3 loop spans 22 amino acids. The CDR3 here is CASSKGVDPKKTRQTSNQPQHF. DNA of the CDR3: TGTGCCAGCAGCAAAGGGGTAGACCCCAAGAAGACTCGACAGACTAGCAATCAGCCCCAGCATTTT.